This T cell receptor beta chain comes out of a study of cytomegalovirus exposure and HLA in healthy donors. About this clone itself: Antigen specificity is unknown.

Study-wide points: Reportedly, cytomegalovirus status was diagnosed with high sensitivity and specificity. Later, an analysis showed that TCR beta chains associated with HLA were more clonally expanded than others that were equally common. Most TCR beta V segments were productive about 87% or about 30% of the time in an earlier analysis.

PCR amplification relied on 60 Vbeta primers (plus 13 Jbeta primers). Produced via immunoSEQ multiplex PCR; TCRdb's table is partial and in-frame only. The sample contains about 220,000 clones, approximately 70% of which appear only once. The sequencing input was PBMCs. This receptor was identified in a woman in her thirties in good health and CMV-seronegative.

The CDR3 loop reads CASSVGSGNTEAFF. The CDR3 DNA is TGTGCCAGCAGCGTAGGGTCGGGGAACACTGAAGCTTTCTTT. V is TRBV9 and J is TRBJ1-1; D unresolved. V lost 0 bases to trimming and J lost 1 base, with 7 bases between them. CDR3 length: 14 amino acids. CDR1 SGDLS and CDR2 YYNGEE come from the germline V gene.